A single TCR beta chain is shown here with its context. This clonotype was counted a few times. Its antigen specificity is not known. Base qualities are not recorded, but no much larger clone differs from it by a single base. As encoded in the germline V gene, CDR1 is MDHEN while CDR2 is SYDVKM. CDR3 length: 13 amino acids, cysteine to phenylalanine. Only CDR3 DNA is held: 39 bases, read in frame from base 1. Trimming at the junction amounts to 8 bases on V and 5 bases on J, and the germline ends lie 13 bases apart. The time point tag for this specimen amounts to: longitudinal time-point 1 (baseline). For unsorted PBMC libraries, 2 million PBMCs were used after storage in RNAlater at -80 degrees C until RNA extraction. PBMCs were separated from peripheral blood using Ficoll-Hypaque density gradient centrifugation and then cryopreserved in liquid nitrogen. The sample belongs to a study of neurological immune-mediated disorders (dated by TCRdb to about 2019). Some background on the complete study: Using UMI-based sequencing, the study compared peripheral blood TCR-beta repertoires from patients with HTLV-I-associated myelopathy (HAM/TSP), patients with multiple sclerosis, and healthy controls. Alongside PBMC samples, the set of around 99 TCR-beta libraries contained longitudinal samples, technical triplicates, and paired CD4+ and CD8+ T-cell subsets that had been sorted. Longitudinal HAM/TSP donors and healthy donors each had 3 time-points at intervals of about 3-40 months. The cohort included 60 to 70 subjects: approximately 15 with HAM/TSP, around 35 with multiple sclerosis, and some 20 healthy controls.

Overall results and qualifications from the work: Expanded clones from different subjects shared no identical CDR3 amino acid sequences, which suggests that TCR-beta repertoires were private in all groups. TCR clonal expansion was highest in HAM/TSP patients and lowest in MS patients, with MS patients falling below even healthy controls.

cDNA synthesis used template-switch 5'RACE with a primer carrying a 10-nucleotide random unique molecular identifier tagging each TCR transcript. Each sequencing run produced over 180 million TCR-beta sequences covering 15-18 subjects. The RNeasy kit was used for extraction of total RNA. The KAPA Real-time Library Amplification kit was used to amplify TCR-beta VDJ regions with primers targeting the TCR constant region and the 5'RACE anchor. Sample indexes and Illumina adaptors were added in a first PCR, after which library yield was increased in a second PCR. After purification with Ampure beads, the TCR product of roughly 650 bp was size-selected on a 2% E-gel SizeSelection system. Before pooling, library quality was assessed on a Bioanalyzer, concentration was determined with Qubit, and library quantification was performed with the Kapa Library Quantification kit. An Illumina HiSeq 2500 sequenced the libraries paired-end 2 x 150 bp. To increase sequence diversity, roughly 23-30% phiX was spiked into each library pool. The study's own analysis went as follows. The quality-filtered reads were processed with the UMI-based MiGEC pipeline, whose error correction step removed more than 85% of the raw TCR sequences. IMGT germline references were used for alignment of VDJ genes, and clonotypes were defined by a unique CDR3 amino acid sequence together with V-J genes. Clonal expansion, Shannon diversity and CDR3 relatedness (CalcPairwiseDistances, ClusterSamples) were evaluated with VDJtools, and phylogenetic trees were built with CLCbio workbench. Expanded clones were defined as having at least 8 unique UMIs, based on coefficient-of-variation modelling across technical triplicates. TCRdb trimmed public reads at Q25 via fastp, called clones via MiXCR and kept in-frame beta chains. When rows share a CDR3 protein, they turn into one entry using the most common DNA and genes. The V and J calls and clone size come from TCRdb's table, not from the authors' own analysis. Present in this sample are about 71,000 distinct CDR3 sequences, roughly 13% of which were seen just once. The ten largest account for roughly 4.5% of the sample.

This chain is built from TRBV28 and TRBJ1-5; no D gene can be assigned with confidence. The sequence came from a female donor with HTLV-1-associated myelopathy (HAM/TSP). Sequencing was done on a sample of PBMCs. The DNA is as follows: TGTGCCAGCCTCCCATTTATGGATCAGCCCCAGCATTTT. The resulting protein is CASLPFMDQPQHF. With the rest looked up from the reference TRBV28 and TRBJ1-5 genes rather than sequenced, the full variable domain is DVKVTQSSRYLVKRTGEKVFLECVQDMDHENMFWYRQDPGLGLRLIYFSYDVKMKEKGDIPEGYSVSREKKERFSLILESASTNQTSMYLCASLPFMDQPQHFGDGTRLSIL.